The source of this TCR beta chain is a study of cytomegalovirus exposure and HLA in healthy donors. The germline V gene encodes CDR1 MDHEN and CDR2 SYDVKM. The germline V and J ends were trimmed by 7 bases and 1 base, with 14 bases remaining between them. This CDR3 has 15 residues. PCR involved 60 Vbeta and 13 Jbeta primers. Method: immunoSEQ multiplex PCR; TCRdb's copy keeps in-frame clones and lacks some. Altogether a few hundred thousand clones are present, approximately 83% being singletons, with the ten largest covering 1.4%. Details on this clone: Its antigen remains unknown.

General study findings and limits: Most likely, a cluster of highly shared sequence variants arose as a sequencing artifact. It was reported that TCR beta sequences correctly inferred the HLA-A and HLA-B alleles for most subjects. Specificity of a few CMV-associated chains for CMV antigens was verified in vitro.

V and J are TRBV28 and TRBJ2-1; D is possibly TRBD2 (5 bases). Sequencing was carried out using PBMCs. The receptor comes from a girl aged 5-17 years in good health and CMV-seronegative. The CDR3 loop is CASTLTPGSYNEQFF. The CDR3 DNA is TGTGCCAGCACCCTCACCCCGGGATCCTACAATGAGCAGTTCTTC.